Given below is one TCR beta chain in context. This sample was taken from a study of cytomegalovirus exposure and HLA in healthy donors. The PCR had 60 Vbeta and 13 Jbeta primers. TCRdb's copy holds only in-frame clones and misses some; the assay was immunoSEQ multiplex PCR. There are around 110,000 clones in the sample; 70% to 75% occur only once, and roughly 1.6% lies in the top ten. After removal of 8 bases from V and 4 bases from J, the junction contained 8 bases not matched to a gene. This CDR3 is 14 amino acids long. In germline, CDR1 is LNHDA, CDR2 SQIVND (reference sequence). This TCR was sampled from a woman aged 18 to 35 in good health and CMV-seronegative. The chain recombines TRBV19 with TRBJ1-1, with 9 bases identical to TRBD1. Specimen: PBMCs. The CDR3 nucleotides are TGTGCCAGTGCACAGGGGGCGCAGAGCACTGAAGCTTTCTTT. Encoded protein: CASAQGAQSTEAFF.